The clone carrying this TCR beta chain appeared a few times. Its specificity is not known. These data come from a study of post-analysis software for immune sequencing data. Study in general: The patients showed relapsing-remitting, secondary progressive and progressive-relapsing multiple sclerosis courses. Study conclusions and caveats: Samples prepared in the same batch strongly co-clustered by F measure. There were five TRBV segments more frequent in patients than controls, and TRBV5-6, TRBV5-1 and TRBV20-1 were among them. Controls showed significantly higher normalized Chao1 diversity than did multiple sclerosis patients.

TCR beta libraries were prepared from cDNA with unique molecular identifiers. When about 0.95 to 10 million T cells were used, they gave roughly 490,000 cDNA molecules. MiXCR, run by TCRdb on the PCR reads, gives a single entry per CDR3 protein. In the table there are fewer than 600,000 distinct CDR3 sequences, approximately 45% of which are singletons. CDR3 size: 14 residues. CDR1 and CDR2 from the germline V gene are DFQATT and SNEGSKA (reference sequence). Unmatched junction bases numbered 3, after V lost 4 bases and J lost 3 bases. V is TRBV20-1 and J is TRBJ2-3; TRBD1 aligns across 11 bases. The sequence was collected from a girl aged 5 to 17 with multiple sclerosis. Sequencing input: blood. The CDR3 spells CSAKDRGLTDTQYF. CDR3 sequence (DNA): TGCAGTGCTAAGGACAGGGGGCTTACAGATACGCAGTATTTT.